The clone carrying this T cell receptor beta chain was counted many times. Its antigen remains unidentified. Peripheral blood was collected from the related graft donor on the marrow donation day. Germline V gives CDR1 SNHLY, CDR2 FYNNEI. The CDR3 spans 15 residues. V was pared by 5 bases and J by 4 bases, with 7 bases of the junction left unmatched. Assay used: immunoSEQ multiplex PCR; TCRdb lists only in-frame clones, some missing. The repertoire yields about 39,000 clones, none seen only once; the top ten contain approximately 4.5%. This entry is derived from a study of T cells after posttransplantation cyclophosphamide. Regarding the study as a whole: Tissue-infiltrating T cells from skin or gut overlapped little with blood T cells. Recipient CMV seropositivity and CMV reactivation strongly tracked TRB clonality.

The sequence came from a woman aged 50 to 60 in good health and a related stem cell transplant donor. The genes are TRBV2 and TRBJ1-3, with 8 bases lining up with TRBD1. The sample taken for sequencing was PBMCs. The CDR3 region is CASSPGTGLGNTIYF. CDR3 nucleotides: TGTGCCAGCAGTCCCGGGACAGGACTCGGAAACACCATATATTTT. Full variable domain (remainder filled in from reference TRBV2 and TRBJ1-3): EPEVTQTPSHQVTQMGQEVILRCVPISNHLYFYWYRQILGQKVEFLVSFYNNEISEKSEIFDDQFSVERPDGSNFTLKIRSTKLEDSAMYFCASSPGTGLGNTIYFGEGSWLTVV.